These 4 T cell receptor beta chains were sequenced from one sample in a study of blood T cell repertoires in COVID-19. Some clones are missing from TCRdb's copy, which holds only in-frame ones; the method was immunoSEQ multiplex PCR. The top ten clones hold about 1.2% of a sample with about 380,000 clones, more than 75% of them seen once. Material: peripheral blood. The receptors were gathered from a human donor with acute or convalescent COVID-19. The donor label of this sample is uncertain.

In its sample, this clone was seen a few times. This chain links TRBV5-1 with TRBJ1-1; possibly TRBD1 for D (6 bases). The V gene's germline CDR1 is SGHRS and CDR2 YFSETQ. Trimming shortened V by 4 bases and J by 1 base, and 11 bases separated the two germline ends. This CDR3 has 14 residues. CDR3 nucleotide sequence: TGCGCCAGCAGCACCCGACAGGAGAACACTGAAGCTTTCTTT. It is translated as CASSTRQENTEAFF.

This clone was counted once. The genes are TRBV4-1 and TRBJ1-3, with D possibly being TRBD1 (5 bases). Trimming cost V 2 bases and J 3 bases, with 11 bases left between them. The germline CDR1 and CDR2 sequences are MGHRA and YSYEKL. This CDR3 is built from 15 residues. CDR3 protein: CASSQPGLGGNTIYF. The DNA for the CDR3 is TGCGCCAGCAGCCAACCAGGGCTTGGTGGAAACACCATATATTTT.

V is TRBV29-1 and J is TRBJ1-2, with D perhaps matching TRBD1 (6 bases). Between the trimmed V and J ends, which lost 3 bases and 5 bases, there was a span of 16 bases. The CDR3 extends over 14 amino acids. The germline V gene has CDR1 SQVTM and CDR2 ANQGSEA. Written as DNA, the CDR3 is TGCAGCGTTGACCCACGTACAGGGCGGTATGGCTACACCTTC. This codes for CSVDPRTGRYGYTF.

The chain couples TRBV6-5 to TRBJ1-2, with D perhaps TRBD1 (5 bases). Trimming left V 6 bases short and J 4 bases short, with 18 bases between. The length of the CDR3 is 15 residues. Germline loops: CDR1 MNHEY, CDR2 SVGAGI. The CDR3 DNA reads as TGTGCCAGCAGCCCGAATCCTGGGACTTTCTATGGCTACACCTTC. Residues: CASSPNPGTFYGYTF.